This TCR beta chain was sequenced during a study of T cells in women clearing cervical HPV infection. Study information: Case blood was drawn a median 149 days after lesion detection. Findings and limits, study-wide: Cases and controls were distinguished at AUC approximately 0.81 by richness and V genes. CIN3+ cases had significantly higher TCR richness than controls; evenness did not differ.

About this clone itself: The antigen is not known.

Profiled with immunoSEQ multiplex PCR; TCRdb holds only in-frame clones, not every one. Here the sample table reports about 33,000 clones. This TCR came from a woman between 18 and 70 years old with a cervical HPV16 infection that either progressed to CIN3+ or cleared (not recorded which). Source material: blood buffy coat.

CDR3 region: CASSKGLTFEAFF. The sequenced part of the CDR3 DNA is TGTGCCAGCAGCAAGGGACTGACCTTTGAA. The chain employs TRBV11-1 and TRBJ1-1, with a possible D match to TRBD1 (5 bases). With the read ending 3 residues before the CDR3 end, the germline J gene is used to fill in that end. This CDR3 is built from 13 residues. Between the trimmed V and J ends, which lost 5 bases and 7 bases, there was a span of 14 bases. Germline V lookup: CDR1 SGHAT, CDR2 FQDESV (reference sequence).